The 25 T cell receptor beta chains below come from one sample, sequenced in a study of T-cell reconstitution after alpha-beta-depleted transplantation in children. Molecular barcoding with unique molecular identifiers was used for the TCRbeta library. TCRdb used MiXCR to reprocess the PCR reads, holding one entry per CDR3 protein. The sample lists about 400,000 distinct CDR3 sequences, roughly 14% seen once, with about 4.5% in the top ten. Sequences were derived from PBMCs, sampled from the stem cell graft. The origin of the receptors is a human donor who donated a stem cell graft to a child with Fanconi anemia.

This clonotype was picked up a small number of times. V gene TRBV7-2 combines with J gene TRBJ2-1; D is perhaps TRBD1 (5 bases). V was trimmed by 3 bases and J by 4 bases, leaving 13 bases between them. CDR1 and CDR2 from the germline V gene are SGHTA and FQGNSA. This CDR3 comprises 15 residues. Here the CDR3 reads CASSLSPRQYNEQFF. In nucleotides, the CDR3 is TGTGCCAGCAGCTTGAGTCCCCGACAGTACAATGAGCAGTTCTTC.

CDR3 region: CSVPTGGIPEAFF. For the CDR3, the DNA is TGCAGTGTCCCGACAGGGGGCATTCCTGAAGCTTTCTTT. The chain uses TRBV20-1 and TRBJ1-1, with 10 bases identical to TRBD1. The V and J ends lost 7 bases and 6 bases, in that order; junction bases with no gene match: 8. The CDR3 is 13 amino acids. Germline V lookup: CDR1 DFQATT, CDR2 SNEGSKA (reference sequence).

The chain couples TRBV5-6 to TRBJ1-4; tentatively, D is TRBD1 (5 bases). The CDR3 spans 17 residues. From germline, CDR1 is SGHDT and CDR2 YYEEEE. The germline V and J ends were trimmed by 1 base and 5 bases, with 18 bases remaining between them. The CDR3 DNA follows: TGTGCCAGCAGCTTGTGGGGCATTGACGGCGAGAATGAAAAACTGTTTTTT. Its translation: CASSLWGIDGENEKLFF.

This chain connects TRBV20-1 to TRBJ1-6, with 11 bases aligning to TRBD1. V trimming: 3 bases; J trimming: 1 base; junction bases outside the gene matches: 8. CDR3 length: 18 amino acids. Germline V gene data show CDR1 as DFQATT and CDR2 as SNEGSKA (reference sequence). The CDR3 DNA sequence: TGCAGTGCTAGGCCCGGACAGGGGGCCCGTTCCTATAATTCACCCCTCCACTTT. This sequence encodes CSARPGQGARSYNSPLHF.

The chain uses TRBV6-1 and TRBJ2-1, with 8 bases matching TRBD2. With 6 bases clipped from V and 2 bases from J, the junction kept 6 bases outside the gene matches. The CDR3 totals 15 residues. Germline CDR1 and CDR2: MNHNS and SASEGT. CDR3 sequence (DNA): TGTGCCAGCAGCCTTAGCGGGGCCCCCTACAATGAGCAGTTCTTC. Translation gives CASSLSGAPYNEQFF.

The chain's CDR3 is CASSLGFLGFNEKLFF. CDR3 in DNA: TGCGCCAGCAGCTTGGGGTTCCTGGGATTTAATGAAAAACTGTTTTTT. The chain is built from TRBV5-1 and TRBJ1-4, with D unclear. Germline V gives CDR1 SGHRS, CDR2 YFSETQ. V dropped 0 bases and J dropped 4 bases, with 13 bases sitting between them. The CDR3 sequence is 16 residues long.

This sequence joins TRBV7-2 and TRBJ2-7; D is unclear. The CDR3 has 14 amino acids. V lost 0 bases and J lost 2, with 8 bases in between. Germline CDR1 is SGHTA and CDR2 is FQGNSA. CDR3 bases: TGTGCCAGCAGCTTAGCGGGGAAACCCTACGAGCAGTACTTC. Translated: CASSLAGKPYEQYF.

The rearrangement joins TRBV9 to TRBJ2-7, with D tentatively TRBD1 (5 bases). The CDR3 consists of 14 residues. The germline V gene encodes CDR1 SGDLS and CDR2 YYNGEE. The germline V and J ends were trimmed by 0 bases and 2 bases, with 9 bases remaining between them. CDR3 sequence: CASSVEQDPYEQYF. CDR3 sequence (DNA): TGTGCCAGCAGCGTAGAACAGGATCCCTACGAGCAGTACTTC.

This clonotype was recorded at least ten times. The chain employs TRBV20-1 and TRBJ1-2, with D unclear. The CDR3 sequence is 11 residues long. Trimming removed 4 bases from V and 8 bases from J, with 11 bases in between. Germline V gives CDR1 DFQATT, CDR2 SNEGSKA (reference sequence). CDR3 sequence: CSAKERWGYTF. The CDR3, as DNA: TGCAGTGCTAAGGAACGTTGGGGCTACACCTTC.

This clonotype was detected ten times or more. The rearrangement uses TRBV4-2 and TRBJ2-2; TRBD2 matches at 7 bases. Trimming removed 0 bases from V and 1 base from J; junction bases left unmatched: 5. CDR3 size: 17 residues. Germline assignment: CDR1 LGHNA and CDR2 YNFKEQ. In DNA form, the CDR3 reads TGTGCCAGCAGCCAAGATAAGGCTAGCGGGAACACCGGGGAGCTGTTTTTT. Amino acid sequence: CASSQDKASGNTGELFF.

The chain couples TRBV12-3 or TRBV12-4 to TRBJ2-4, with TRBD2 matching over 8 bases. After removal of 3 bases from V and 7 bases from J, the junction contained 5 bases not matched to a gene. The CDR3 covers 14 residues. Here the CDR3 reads CASSFRGGRNIQYF. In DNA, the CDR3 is TGTGCCAGCAGTTTTCGGGGGGGGCGTAACATTCAGTACTTC.

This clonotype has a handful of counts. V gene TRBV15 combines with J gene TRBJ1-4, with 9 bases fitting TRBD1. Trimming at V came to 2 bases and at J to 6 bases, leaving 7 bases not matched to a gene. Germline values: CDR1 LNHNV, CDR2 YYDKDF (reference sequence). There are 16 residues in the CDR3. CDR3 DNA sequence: TGTGCCACCAGCAGATCCCTGGGACAGGGCTATGAAAAACTGTTTTTT. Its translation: CATSRSLGQGYEKLFF.

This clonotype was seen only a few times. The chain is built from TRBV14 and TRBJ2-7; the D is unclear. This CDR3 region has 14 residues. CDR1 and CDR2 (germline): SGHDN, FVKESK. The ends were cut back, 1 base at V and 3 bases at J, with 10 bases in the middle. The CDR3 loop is CASSQGPSYYEQYF. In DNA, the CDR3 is TGTGCCAGCAGCCAAGGTCCGTCCTACTACGAGCAGTACTTC.

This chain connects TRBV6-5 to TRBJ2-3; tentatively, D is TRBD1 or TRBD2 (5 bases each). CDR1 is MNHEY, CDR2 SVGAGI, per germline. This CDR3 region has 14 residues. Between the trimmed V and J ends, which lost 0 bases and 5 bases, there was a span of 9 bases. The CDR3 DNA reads TGTGCCAGCAGTTACTCGGGGGTCAAAGATACGCAGTATTTT. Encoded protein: CASSYSGVKDTQYF.

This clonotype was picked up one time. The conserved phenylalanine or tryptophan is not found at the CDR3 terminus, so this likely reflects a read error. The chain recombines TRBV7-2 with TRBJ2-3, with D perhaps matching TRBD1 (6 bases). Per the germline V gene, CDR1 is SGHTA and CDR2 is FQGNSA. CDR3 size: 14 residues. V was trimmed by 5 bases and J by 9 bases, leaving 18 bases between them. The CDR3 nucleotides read TGTGCCAGCAGCCCGGACCCGACAGGTCGGACGCAGTATTAT. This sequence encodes CASSPDPTGRTQYY.

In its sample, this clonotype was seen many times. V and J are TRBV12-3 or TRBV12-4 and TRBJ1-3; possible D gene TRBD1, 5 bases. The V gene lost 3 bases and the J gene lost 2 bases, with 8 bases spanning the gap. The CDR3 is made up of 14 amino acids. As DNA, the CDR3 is TGTGCCAGCAGTTTGACAGTCGCTGGAAACACCATATATTTT. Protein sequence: CASSLTVAGNTIYF.

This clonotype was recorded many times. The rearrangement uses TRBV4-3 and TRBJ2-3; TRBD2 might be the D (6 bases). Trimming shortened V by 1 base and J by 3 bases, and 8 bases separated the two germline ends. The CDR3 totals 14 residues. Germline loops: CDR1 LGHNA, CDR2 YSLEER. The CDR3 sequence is CASSQVGGTDTQYF. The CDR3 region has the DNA TGCGCCAGCAGCCAAGTCGGGGGTACAGATACGCAGTATTTT.

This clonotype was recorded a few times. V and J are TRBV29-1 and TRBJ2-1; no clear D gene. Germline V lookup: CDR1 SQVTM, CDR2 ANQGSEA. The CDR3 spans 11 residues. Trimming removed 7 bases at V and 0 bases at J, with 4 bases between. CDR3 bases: TGCAGCGCCAGCTCCTACAATGAGCAGTTCTTC. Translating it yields CSASSYNEQFF.

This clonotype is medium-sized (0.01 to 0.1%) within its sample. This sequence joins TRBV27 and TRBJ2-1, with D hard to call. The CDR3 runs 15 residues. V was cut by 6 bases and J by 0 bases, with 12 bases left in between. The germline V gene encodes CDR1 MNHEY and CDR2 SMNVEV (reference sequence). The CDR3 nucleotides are TGTGCCAGCAGAGGCGGCTCGAGCTCCTACAATGAGCAGTTCTTC. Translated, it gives CASRGGSSSYNEQFF.

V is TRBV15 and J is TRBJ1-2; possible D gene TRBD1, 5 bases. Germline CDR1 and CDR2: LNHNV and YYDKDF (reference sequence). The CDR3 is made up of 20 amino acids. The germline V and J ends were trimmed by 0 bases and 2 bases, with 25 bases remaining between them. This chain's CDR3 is CATSRDVGPGASGPNYGYTF. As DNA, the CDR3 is TGTGCCACCAGCAGAGATGTGGGACCCGGGGCAAGTGGCCCAAACTATGGCTACACCTTC.

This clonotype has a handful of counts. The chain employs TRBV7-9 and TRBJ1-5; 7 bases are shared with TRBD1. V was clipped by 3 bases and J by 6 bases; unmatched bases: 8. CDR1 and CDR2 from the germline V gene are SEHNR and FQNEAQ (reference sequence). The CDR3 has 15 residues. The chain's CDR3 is CASSFQGGNPQPQHF. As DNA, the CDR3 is TGTGCCAGCAGCTTTCAGGGGGGAAACCCTCAGCCCCAGCATTTT.

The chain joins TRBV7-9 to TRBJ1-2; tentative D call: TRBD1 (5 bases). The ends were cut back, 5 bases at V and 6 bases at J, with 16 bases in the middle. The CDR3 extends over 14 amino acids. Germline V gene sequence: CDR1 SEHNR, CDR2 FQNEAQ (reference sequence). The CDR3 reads CASSPGGWANGYTF. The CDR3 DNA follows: TGTGCCAGCAGCCCCGGGGGGTGGGCGAATGGCTACACCTTC.

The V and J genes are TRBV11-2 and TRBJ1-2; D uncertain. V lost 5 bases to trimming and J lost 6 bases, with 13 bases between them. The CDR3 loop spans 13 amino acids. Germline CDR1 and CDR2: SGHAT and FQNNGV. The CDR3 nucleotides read TGTGCCAGCAGCAGACTTGGAGTAGATGGCTACACCTTC. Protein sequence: CASSRLGVDGYTF.

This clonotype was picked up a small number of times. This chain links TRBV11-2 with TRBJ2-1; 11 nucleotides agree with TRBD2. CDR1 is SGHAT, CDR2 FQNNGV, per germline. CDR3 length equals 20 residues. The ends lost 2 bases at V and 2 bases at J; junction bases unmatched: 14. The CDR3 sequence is CASSLLNLAGGTRTYNEQFF. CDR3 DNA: TGTGCCAGCAGCTTATTGAACCTAGCGGGGGGTACGAGGACCTACAATGAGCAGTTCTTC.

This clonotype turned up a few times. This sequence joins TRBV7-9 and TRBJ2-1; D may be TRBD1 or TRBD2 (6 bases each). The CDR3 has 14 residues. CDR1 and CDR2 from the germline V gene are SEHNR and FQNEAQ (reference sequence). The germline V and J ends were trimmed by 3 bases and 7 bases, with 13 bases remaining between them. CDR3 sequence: CASSFDQGRNEQFF. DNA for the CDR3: TGTGCCAGCAGCTTCGACCAGGGGAGGAATGAGCAGTTCTTC.